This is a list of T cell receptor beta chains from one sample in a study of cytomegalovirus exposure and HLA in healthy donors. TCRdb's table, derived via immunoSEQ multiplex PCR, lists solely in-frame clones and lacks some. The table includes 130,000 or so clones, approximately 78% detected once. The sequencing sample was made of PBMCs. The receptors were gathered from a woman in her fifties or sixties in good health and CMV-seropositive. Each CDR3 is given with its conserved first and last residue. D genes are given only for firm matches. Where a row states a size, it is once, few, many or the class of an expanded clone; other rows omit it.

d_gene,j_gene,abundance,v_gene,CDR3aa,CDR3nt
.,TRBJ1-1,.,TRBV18,CASSLLGGNTEAFF,TGTGCCAGCTCACTCCTAGGGGGGAACACTGAAGCTTTCTTT
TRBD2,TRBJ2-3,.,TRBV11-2,CASSFTLAGAARDTQYF,TGTGCCAGCAGCTTCACGCTAGCGGGGGCCGCAAGAGATACGCAGTATTTT
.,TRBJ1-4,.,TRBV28,CASRPRRWRQAGEKLFF,TGTGCCAGCAGACCTAGAAGGTGGAGGCAGGCTGGAGAAAAACTGTTTTTT
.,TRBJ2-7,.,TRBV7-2,CASSLRVGLEQYF,TGTGCCAGCAGCTTACGCGTGGGGCTCGAGCAGTACTTC
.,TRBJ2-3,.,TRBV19,CASSRENTDTQYF,TGTGCCAGTAGCCGGGAGAACACAGATACGCAGTATTTT
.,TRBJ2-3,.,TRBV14,CASSPLQETGRPTDTQYF,TGTGCCAGCAGCCCCTTACAAGAGACAGGACGCCCCACAGATACGCAGTATTTT
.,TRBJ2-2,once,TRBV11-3,CASSLAPGGELFF,TGTGCCAGCAGCTTAGCCCCAGGCGGGGAGCTGTTTTTT
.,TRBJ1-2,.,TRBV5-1,CASSWGPGEDYGYTF,TGCGCCAGCAGCTGGGGGCCAGGAGAGGACTATGGCTACACCTTC
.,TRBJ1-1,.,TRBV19,CASRPSVNTEAFF,TGTGCCAGCCGCCCTTCGGTGAACACTGAAGCTTTCTTT
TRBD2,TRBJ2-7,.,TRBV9,CASSVELAPITTYEQYF,TGTGCCAGCAGCGTAGAACTAGCGCCTATCACCACCTACGAGCAGTACTTC
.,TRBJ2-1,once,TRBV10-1,CASSESAASFGNEQFF,TGCGCCAGCAGTGAGTCGGCGGCTAGTTTCGGCAATGAGCAGTTCTTC
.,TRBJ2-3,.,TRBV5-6,CASSLASTDTQYF,TGTGCCAGCAGCTTGGCTAGCACAGATACGCAGTATTTT
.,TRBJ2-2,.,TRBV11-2,CASSLGPFGELFF,TGTGCCAGCAGCTTAGGTCCGTTCGGGGAGCTGTTTTTT
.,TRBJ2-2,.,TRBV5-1,CASSLAHGGELFF,TGCGCCAGCAGCTTAGCCCATGGCGGGGAGCTGTTTTTT
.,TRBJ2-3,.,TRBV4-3,CASSQETTFASTDTQYF,TGCGCCAGCAGCCAGGAGACGACCTTCGCTAGCACAGATACGCAGTATTTT
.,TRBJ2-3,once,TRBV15,CATSSPSRPTDTQYF,TGTGCCACCAGCAGTCCTAGCAGACCCACAGATACGCAGTATTTT
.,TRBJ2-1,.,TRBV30,CAWTGHDNEQFF,TGTGCCTGGACTGGACACGACAATGAGCAGTTCTTC
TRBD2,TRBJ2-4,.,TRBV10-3,CAISEAGGSSVNIQYF,TGTGCCATCAGTGAGGCGGGGGGGTCCTCCGTGAACATTCAGTACTTC
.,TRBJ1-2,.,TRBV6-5,CASSYEGSGGYTF,TGTGCCAGCAGTTACGAAGGCAGCGGTGGCTACACCTTC
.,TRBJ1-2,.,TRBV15,CATSRVWRDYGYTF,TGTGCCACCAGCAGAGTGTGGAGAGATTACGGCTACACCTTC
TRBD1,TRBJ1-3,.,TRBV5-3,CARSPDRSWPGNTIYF,TGTGCCAGAAGCCCGGACAGGAGTTGGCCTGGAAACACCATATATTTT
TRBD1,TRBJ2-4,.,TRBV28,CASSFLGTGGGYIQYF,TGTGCCAGCAGTTTCCTAGGGACAGGGGGAGGATACATTCAGTACTTC
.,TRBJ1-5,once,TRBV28,CASSQRSDQPQHF,TGTGCCAGCAGTCAACGGAGCGATCAGCCCCAGCATTTT
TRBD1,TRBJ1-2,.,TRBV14,CASSPGQEPNYGYTF,TGTGCCAGCAGCCCGGGACAGGAGCCTAACTATGGCTACACCTTC
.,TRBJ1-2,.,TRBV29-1,CSVGEGGSGYTF,TGCAGCGTTGGGGAGGGGGGCTCGGGCTACACCTTC
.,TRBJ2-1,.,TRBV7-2,CASSLGQENEQFF,TGTGCCAGCAGCTTAGGACAGGAGAATGAGCAGTTCTTC
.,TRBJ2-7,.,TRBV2,CASTEYHEQYF,TGTGCCAGCACCGAGTACCACGAGCAGTACTTC
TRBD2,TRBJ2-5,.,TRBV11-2,CASSLGVTSGQETQYF,TGTGCCAGCAGCTTAGGGGTAACTAGCGGCCAAGAGACCCAGTACTTC
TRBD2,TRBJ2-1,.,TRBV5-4,CASSSRFGGSWDEQFF,TGTGCCAGCAGCTCTCGATTCGGGGGGAGCTGGGATGAGCAGTTCTTC
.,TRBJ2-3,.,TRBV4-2,CASSQDGEAELQYF,TGTGCCAGCAGCCAAGACGGAGAGGCAGAACTGCAGTATTTT
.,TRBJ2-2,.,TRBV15,CATRTVPGELFF,TGTGCCACCAGAACAGTTCCCGGGGAGCTGTTTTTT
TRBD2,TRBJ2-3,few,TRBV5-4,CASSFLAGGPGDTQYF,TGTGCCAGCAGCTTTCTAGCGGGGGGGCCTGGAGATACGCAGTATTTT
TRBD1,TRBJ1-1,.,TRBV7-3,CASSPGQGEVAFF,TGTGCCAGCAGCCCGGGACAGGGGGAAGTGGCTTTCTTT
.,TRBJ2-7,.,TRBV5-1,CASSLRQRDEQYF,TGCGCCAGCAGCTTGCGGCAGCGCGACGAGCAGTACTTC
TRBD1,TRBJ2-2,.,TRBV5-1,CASSVGQGTGELFF,TGCGCCAGCAGCGTAGGACAGGGGACCGGGGAGCTGTTTTTT
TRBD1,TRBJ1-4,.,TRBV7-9,CASSPTGVSEKLFF,TGTGCCAGCAGCCCAACAGGGGTTAGTGAAAAACTGTTTTTT
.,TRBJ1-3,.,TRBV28,CASTSILSGNTIYF,TGTGCCAGCACCTCTATACTATCTGGAAACACCATATATTTT
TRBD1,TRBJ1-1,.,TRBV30,CAWSRGQLLTKLNTEAFF,TGTGCCTGGAGCCGGGGACAGCTACTAACCAAATTAAACACTGAAGCTTTCTTT
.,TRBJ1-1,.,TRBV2,CASGQAAEAFF,TGTGCCAGCGGGCAGGCTGCTGAAGCTTTCTTT
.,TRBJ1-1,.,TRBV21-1,CASLTGSDTEAFF,TGTGCCAGCCTGACAGGTTCGGACACTGAAGCTTTCTTT
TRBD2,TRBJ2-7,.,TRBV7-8,CASSPQREPSYEQYF,TGTGCCAGCAGCCCTCAGCGGGAACCCTCCTACGAGCAGTACTTC
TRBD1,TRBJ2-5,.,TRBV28,CASSFPSRDRGGDETQYF,TGTGCCAGCAGTTTCCCCAGCCGGGACAGGGGGGGGGATGAGACCCAGTACTTC
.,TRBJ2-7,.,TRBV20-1,CSQIQRLEQYF,TGCAGCCAGATTCAGCGACTAGAGCAGTACTTC
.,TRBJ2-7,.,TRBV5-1,CASSLGYGAGYEQYF,TGCGCCAGCAGCTTGGGATATGGGGCTGGGTACGAGCAGTACTTC
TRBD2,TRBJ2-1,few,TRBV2,CASSEPGGPHYNEQFF,TGTGCCAGCAGTGAACCGGGAGGGCCCCACTACAATGAGCAGTTCTTC
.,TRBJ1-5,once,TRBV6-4,CASITPRGQPQHF,TGTGCCAGCATAACCCCACGGGGTCAGCCCCAGCATTTT
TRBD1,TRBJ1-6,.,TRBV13,CASSFRGQGNSPLHF,TGTGCCAGCAGCTTTAGAGGACAGGGCAATTCACCCCTCCACTTT
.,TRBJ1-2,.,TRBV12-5,CASGLRTIPSKGYGYTF,TGTGCTAGTGGTTTGAGGACTATCCCATCCAAAGGCTATGGCTACACCTTC
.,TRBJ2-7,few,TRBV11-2,CASSRGYEQYF,TGTGCCAGCAGCCGGGGGTACGAGCAGTACTTC
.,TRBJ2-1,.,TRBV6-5,CASSYSTGEQFF,TGTGCCAGCAGTTATTCGACAGGAGAGCAGTTCTTC
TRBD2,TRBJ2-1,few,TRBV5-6,CASSLSGVHNEQFF,TGTGCCAGCAGCTTGAGCGGGGTGCACAATGAGCAGTTCTTC
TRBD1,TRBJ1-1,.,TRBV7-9,CASSARRGLVTEAFF,TGTGCCAGCAGCGCTCGCAGGGGGCTCGTCACTGAAGCTTTCTTT
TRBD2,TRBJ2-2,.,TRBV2,CASSVLAGATGELFF,TGTGCCAGCAGTGTACTAGCGGGTGCCACCGGGGAGCTGTTTTTT
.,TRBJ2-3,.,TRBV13,CASSLESSTDTQYF,TGTGCCAGCAGCTTAGAATCTAGCACAGATACGCAGTATTTT
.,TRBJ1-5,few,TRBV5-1,CASREGEDQPQHF,TGCGCCAGCCGGGAGGGGGAGGATCAGCCCCAGCATTTT
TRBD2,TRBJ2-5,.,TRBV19,CASSYGRALEETQYF,TGTGCCAGTAGTTACGGGAGGGCCCTCGAAGAGACCCAGTACTTC
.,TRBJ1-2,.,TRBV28,CASSLGAGDYGYTF,TGTGCCAGCAGTTTAGGGGCGGGAGACTATGGCTACACCTTC
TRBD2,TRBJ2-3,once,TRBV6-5,CASRASGGVTDTQYF,TGTGCCAGCAGGGCTAGCGGGGGGGTAACAGATACGCAGTATTTT
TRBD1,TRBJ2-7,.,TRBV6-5,CASSYRTGGEQYF,TGTGCCAGCAGTTATAGGACAGGGGGCGAGCAGTACTTC